The sequence of this TCR beta chain was determined in a study of response to subunit inactivated influenza vaccine. General study points: Authors proposed each seasonal influenza vaccination draws in few new T cells.

TCRdb itself ran the RT-PCR reads through MiXCR, one entry per CDR3 protein. The sample has hundreds of thousands of distinct CDR3 sequences; more than 15% are singletons. In this sample, this clonotype turned up a few times. Its antigen is undetermined. The CDR3 spans 16 residues. V dropped 5 bases and J dropped 8 bases, with 24 bases sitting between them. Germline lookup yields CDR1 MDHEN and CDR2 SYDVKM. The sequence came from a man in his fifties or sixties who received an inactivated influenza vaccine. The chain recombines TRBV28 with TRBJ1-1; D unresolved. The sequenced sample was CD4+ T cells sorted from PBMCs, obtained roughly 24 months after vaccination. DNA of the CDR3: TGTGCCAGCAGTGCCGTTTTCGGGGAGAAATCTTGGGAAGCTTTCTTT. Translating it yields CASSAVFGEKSWEAFF.